This TCR beta chain was recovered during a study of CD8 T cells in ankylosing spondylitis. Study conclusions and caveats: In ankylosing spondylitis patients, matched synovial fluid reportedly showed significant enrichment of disease-linked clones. Previous work reported some of these motif variants in the synovial fluid and blood of reactive arthritis. A motif of roughly eight highly homologous TCR beta variants was seen as apparently characteristic of ankylosing spondylitis blood.

For TCR beta, libraries came from quantitative 5'-RACE with molecular barcodes. TCRdb reprocessed the 5' RACE reads via MiXCR and lists one record per CDR3 protein. The data hold 150,000 to 250,000 distinct CDR3 sequences, with roughly 12% observed a single time. Per germline, CDR1 LGHDT and CDR2 YNNKEL (reference sequence). V was shortened by 4 bases and J by 6 bases, with 12 bases between the two germline ends. The CDR3 spans 13 residues. On this clonotype itself: The antigen is not known.

The material sequenced was blood, either unsorted or a sorted T cell fraction (not recorded which). The chain couples TRBV3-1 to TRBJ1-2, with D unclear. This TCR derives from a male donor with ankylosing spondylitis or in good health (not recorded which). The DNA of the CDR3 is TGTGCCAGCAGCCTTTCCTGGACGGATGGCTACACCTTC. The encoded protein is CASSLSWTDGYTF.